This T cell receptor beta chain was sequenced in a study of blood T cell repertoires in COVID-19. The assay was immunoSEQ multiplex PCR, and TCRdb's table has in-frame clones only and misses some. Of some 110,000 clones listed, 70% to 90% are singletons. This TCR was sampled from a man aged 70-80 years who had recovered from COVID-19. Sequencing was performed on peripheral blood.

The CDR3 loop is CASSLTGDQETQYF. CDR3 DNA sequence: TGTGCCAGCAGCTTAACAGGTGACCAAGAGACCCAGTACTTC. V is TRBV5-6 and J is TRBJ2-5; D might be TRBD1 (5 bases). The V and J ends lost 2 bases and 0 bases respectively, with 8 bases between them. Germline V gene data show CDR1 as SGHDT and CDR2 as YYEEEE. This CDR3 contains 14 residues.